This T cell receptor beta chain was documented in a study of T cell responses to AZD1222 COVID-19 vaccine. General study points: Seropositive at baseline were only a handful of AZD1222 recipients. With two AZD1222 doses given, Spike-specific TCR breadth and depth both rose. Spike-wide vaccine-associated CD4 TCRs dominated at 160-218 and 743-854.

Analysis merged second doses at about 4 or about 12 weeks. The assay was immunoSEQ multiplex PCR, and TCRdb's table has in-frame clones only and misses some. Altogether tens of thousands of clones are present, around nine tenths being singletons, with the ten largest covering around a tenth. V lost 5 bases and J lost 8, with 17 bases in between. The CDR3 covers 14 residues. Looked up from germline, CDR1 is SEHNR and CDR2 is FQNEAQ (reference sequence). With respect to this clone: Its target is unknown.

The chain is built from TRBV7-9 and TRBJ2-3; D may be TRBD1 (6 bases). The receptor comes from an adult who received the AZD1222 COVID-19 vaccine. The starting material was peripheral blood, obtained 28 days after the second AZD1222 dose. CDR3 coding DNA: TGTGCCAGCAGCCCAGCTAACAGGGTTGTTACGCAGTATTTT. It yields the protein CASSPANRVVTQYF.